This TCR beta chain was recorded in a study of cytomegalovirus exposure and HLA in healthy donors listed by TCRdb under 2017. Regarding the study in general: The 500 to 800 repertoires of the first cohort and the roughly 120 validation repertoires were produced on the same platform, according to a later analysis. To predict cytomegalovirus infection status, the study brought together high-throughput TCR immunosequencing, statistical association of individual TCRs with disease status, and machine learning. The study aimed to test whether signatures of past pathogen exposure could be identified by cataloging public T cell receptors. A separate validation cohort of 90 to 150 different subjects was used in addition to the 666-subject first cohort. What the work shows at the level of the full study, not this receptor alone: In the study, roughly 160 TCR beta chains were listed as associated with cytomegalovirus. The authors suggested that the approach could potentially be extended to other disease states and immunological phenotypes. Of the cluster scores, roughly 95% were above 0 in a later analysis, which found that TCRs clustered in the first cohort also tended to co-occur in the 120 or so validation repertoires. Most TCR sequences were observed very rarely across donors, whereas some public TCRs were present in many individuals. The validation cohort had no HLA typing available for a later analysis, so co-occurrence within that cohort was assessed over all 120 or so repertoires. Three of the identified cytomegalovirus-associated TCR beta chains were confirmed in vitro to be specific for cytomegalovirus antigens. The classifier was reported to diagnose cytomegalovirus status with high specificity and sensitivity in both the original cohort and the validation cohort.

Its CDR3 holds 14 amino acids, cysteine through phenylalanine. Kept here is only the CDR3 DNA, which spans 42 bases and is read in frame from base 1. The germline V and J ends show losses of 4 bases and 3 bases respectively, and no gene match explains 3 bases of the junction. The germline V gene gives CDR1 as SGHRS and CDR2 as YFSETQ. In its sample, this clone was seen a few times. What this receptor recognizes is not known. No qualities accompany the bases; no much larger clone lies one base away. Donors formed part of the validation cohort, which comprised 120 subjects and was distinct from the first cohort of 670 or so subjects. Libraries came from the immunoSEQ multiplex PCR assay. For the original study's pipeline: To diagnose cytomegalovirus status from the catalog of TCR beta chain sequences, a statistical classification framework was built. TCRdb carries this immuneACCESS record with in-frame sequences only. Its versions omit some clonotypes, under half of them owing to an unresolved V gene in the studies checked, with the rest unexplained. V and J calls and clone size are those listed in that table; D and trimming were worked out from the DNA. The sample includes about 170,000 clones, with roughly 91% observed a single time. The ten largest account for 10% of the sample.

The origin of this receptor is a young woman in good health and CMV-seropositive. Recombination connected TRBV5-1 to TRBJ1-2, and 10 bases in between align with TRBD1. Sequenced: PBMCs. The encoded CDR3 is CASSPGTGDYGYTF. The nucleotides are TGCGCCAGCAGCCCGGGGACAGGGGACTATGGCTACACCTTC.